This TCR beta chain was found in a study of identical twins. This clonotype was seen only a few times. Its antigen is not known. The CDR3 loop spans 18 amino acids. The germline CDR1 and CDR2 sequences are DFQATT and SNEGSKA (reference sequence). With 6 bases clipped from V and 2 bases from J, the junction kept 12 bases outside the gene matches. Study-wide results and limits: Modelling underestimated the level of out-of-frame TCR alpha sharing observed in monozygotic twins.

TCRdb fed the 5' RACE reads into MiXCR, producing one record per CDR3 protein. The sample carries about 240,000 distinct CDR3 sequences, approximately 7.8% recorded once. A further study also used this sample, focusing on yellow fever vaccine responses in identical twins.

The sequence came from a woman aged 18-29 years in good health. Sequencing was done on a sample of CD8+ T cells sorted from blood. The chain joins TRBV20-1 to TRBJ2-1; 14 nucleotides agree with TRBD2. CDR3 sequence reads: CSAQGGLAGVGTYNEQFF. The CDR3 nucleotides are TGCAGTGCACAGGGGGGACTAGCGGGAGTGGGCACCTACAATGAGCAGTTCTTC.